These 32 T cell receptor beta chains were sequenced from one sample in a study of blood T cell dynamics during melanoma immunotherapy (dated by TCRdb to 2018 to 2021). The sample's time point label, in plain terms: pre-treatment baseline. Library preparation employed the immunoSEQ multiplex PCR assay. Drawn from immuneACCESS, this table holds only the in-frame rearrangements with V and J called that TCRdb kept. Clones are partly lost; checked studies trace under half to an unresolved V gene and leave the rest unexplained. The sample data list approximately 9,700 clones, and around 90% of these were observed just once. The ten largest clones capture roughly a third of the sample. The input for sequencing was blood, taken from a patient treated with checkpoint blockade. These TCRs come from a human donor with melanoma.

The rearrangement links TRBV2 to TRBJ2-1; TRBD2 agrees at 10 bases. The CDR3 runs 14 residues. V shed 10 bases and J 2 bases; nucleotides not matched to a gene: 5. CDR1 SNHLY and CDR2 FYNNEI come from the germline V gene. The CDR3 region has the DNA TGTGCCAACAAGGGACTAGCGCCCTACAATGAGCAGTTCTTC. Translated: CANKGLAPYNEQFF.

The rearrangement joins TRBV5-6 to TRBJ2-3; D unclear. The germline V gene has CDR1 SGHDT and CDR2 YYEEEE. The CDR3 runs to 15 residues. V lost 4 bases and J lost 0, with 12 bases in between. CDR3 residues: CASSPLGQSTDTQYF. As DNA, the CDR3 is TGTGCCAGCAGCCCCCTCGGGCAGAGCACAGATACGCAGTATTTT.

This chain links TRBV10-3 with TRBJ2-3; D might be TRBD1 or TRBD2, each matching 5 bases. The CDR3 has 15 amino acids. Germline lookup yields CDR1 ENHRY and CDR2 SYGVKD. V dropped 3 bases and J dropped 1 base, with 11 bases sitting between them. CDR3 amino acids: CAISDGDVGTDTQYF. Here the CDR3 DNA reads TGTGCCATCAGTGACGGGGACGTGGGCACAGATACGCAGTATTTT.

This clone has a handful of counts. The gene calls are TRBV10-2 and TRBJ1-2; D unclear. In germline, CDR1 is WSHSY, CDR2 SAAADI. V was trimmed by 8 bases and J by 6 bases, leaving 10 bases between them. This CDR3 is 11 amino acids long. The CDR3 coding sequence is TGCGCCAGCTCCAAGGAGGATGGCTACACCTTC. The encoded protein is CASSKEDGYTF.

The chain couples TRBV4-1 to TRBJ2-7; a possible D gene is TRBD2 (7 bases). The length of the CDR3 is 16 residues. Germline CDR1 reads MGHRA; CDR2 reads YSYEKL. V shed 1 base and J shed 0 bases, with 13 bases lying between them. CDR3 amino acids: CASSQAGGGASYEQYF. The CDR3 bases are TGCGCCAGCAGCCAAGCGGGCGGGGGCGCCTCCTACGAGCAGTACTTC.

This chain uses TRBV2 with TRBJ2-2; D is ambiguous. The CDR3 extends over 13 amino acids. CDR1 and CDR2 from the germline V gene are SNHLY and FYNNEI. The CDR3 DNA follows: TGTGCTAGGTCGCAGCCGAACACCGGGGAGCTGTTTTTT. As protein: CARSQPNTGELFF.

V is TRBV29-1 and J is TRBJ1-2, with D possibly TRBD1 on 5 matching bases. CDR3 size: 11 residues. Germline values: CDR1 SQVTM, CDR2 ANQGSEA. V shed 6 bases and J shed 5 bases, with 10 bases lying between them. CDR3: CSVAGGYGYTF. CDR3 coding DNA: TGCAGCGTCGCGGGGGGGTATGGCTACACCTTC.

The chain joins TRBV27 to TRBJ2-3; either TRBD1 or TRBD2 may supply D (5 bases each). This CDR3 has 13 residues. Looked up from germline, CDR1 is MNHEY and CDR2 is SMNVEV (reference sequence). V lost 7 bases, J lost 3 bases, and 11 bases lay in between. The CDR3: CASTGTGTDTQYF. The CDR3 bases are TGTGCCAGCACGGGGACCGGGACAGATACGCAGTATTTT.

The rearrangement links TRBV2 to TRBJ2-5; TRBD1 matches 9 bases. The CDR3 has 12 amino acids. V shed 8 bases, J shed 5 bases, and the junction held 3 bases outside the gene matches. CDR1 and CDR2 (germline): SNHLY, FYNNEI. The CDR3 reads CASGGQGETQYF. The CDR3 region has the DNA TGTGCCAGCGGAGGACAGGGGGAGACCCAGTACTTC.

There are a few counts of this clone. This chain joins TRBV6-5 and TRBJ2-2, with 11 bases aligning to TRBD2. Germline V gene sequence: CDR1 MNHEY, CDR2 SVGAGI. The CDR3 runs to 15 residues. J was trimmed by 7 bases and V by 6 bases; bases with no gene match: 7. The CDR3 loop is CASSRLAGLVGELFF. The CDR3 coding sequence is TGTGCCAGCAGCCGACTAGCGGGATTGGTCGGGGAGCTGTTTTTT.

Written as DNA, the CDR3 is TGTGCCAGCAGTGAATCCCCAGGCCAGTACTTC. It is translated as CASSESPGQYF. The V gene is TRBV2, the J gene TRBJ2-5; D gene unclear. Germline V gene lookup returns CDR1 SNHLY and CDR2 FYNNEI. The CDR3 totals 11 residues. V was clipped by 2 bases and J by 10 bases, with 8 bases between them. Variable domain in full (rest from reference TRBV2 and TRBJ2-5): EPEVTQTPSHQVTQMGQEVILRCVPISNHLYFYWYRQILGQKVEFLVSFYNNEISEKSEIFDDQFSVERPDGSNFTLKIRSTKLEDSAMYFCASSESPGQYFGPGTRLLVL.

The CDR3 sequence: CASRAGEKDTIYF. The CDR3 coding sequence is TGCGCCAGCAGGGCGGGGGAAAAGGACACCATATATTTT. This chain connects TRBV5-1 to TRBJ1-3; possible D gene TRBD1, 5 bases. Trimming shortened V by 5 bases and J by 8 bases, and 14 bases separated the two germline ends. Looked up from germline, CDR1 is SGHRS and CDR2 is YFSETQ. This CDR3 spans 13 amino acids.

V and J are TRBV7-6 and TRBJ2-7, with D perhaps assigned TRBD1 or TRBD2 (5 bases each). V lost 7 bases and J lost 5, with 15 bases in between. Germline lookup yields CDR1 SGHVS and CDR2 FNYEAQ. The CDR3 has 13 amino acids. CDR3 nucleotide sequence: TGTGCCAGCACCCCAACCCAGGGACACGAGCAGTACTTC. This sequence encodes CASTPTQGHEQYF.

This clone has a single count. V is TRBV19 and J is TRBJ2-6; D call uncertain. The germline V gene encodes CDR1 LNHDA and CDR2 SQIVND (reference sequence). V was clipped by 5 bases and J by 2 bases, with 7 bases between them. The CDR3 is 14 residues long. The CDR3 loop reads CASSAPPGANVLTF. Here the CDR3 DNA reads TGTGCCAGTAGTGCCCCGCCTGGGGCCAACGTCCTGACTTTC.

The chain links TRBV18 to TRBJ1-1; D perhaps matches TRBD1 (5 bases). Trimming took 2 bases from V and 6 from J, leaving 10 bases between them. This CDR3 region has 13 residues. CDR1 and CDR2 from the germline V gene are KGHSH and LQKENI. The CDR3 reads CASSPGPGAEAFF. The CDR3 DNA reads TGTGCCAGCTCACCAGGCCCGGGGGCTGAAGCTTTCTTT.

J is TRBJ2-1 and V is TRBV28; the D gene is possibly TRBD2 (6 bases). Germline CDR1 is MDHEN and CDR2 is SYDVKM. Trimming removed 2 bases at V and 7 bases at J, with 15 bases between. The CDR3 covers 15 residues. The CDR3 DNA sequence: TGTGCCAGCAGTTTACTGGAGGGCCACGGGAATGAGCAGTTCTTC. It codes for CASSLLEGHGNEQFF. Full variable domain (outside the CDR3, taken from reference TRBV28 and TRBJ2-1): DVKVTQSSRYLVKRTGEKVFLECVQDMDHENMFWYRQDPGLGLRLIYFSYDVKMKEKGDIPEGYSVSREKKERFSLILESASTNQTSMYLCASSLLEGHGNEQFFGPGTRLTVL.

This sequence joins TRBV29-1 and TRBJ2-5, with 9 bases matching TRBD2. Germline V CDR1 and CDR2: SQVTM, ANQGSEA. The ends lost 7 bases at V and 5 bases at J; junction bases unmatched: 8. CDR3 length: 13 residues. CDR3 sequence: CSARLRGGETQYF. CDR3 nucleotides: TGCAGCGCCCGTTTGCGGGGGGGGGAGACCCAGTACTTC.

V is TRBV28 and J is TRBJ1-1, with D uncertain. The CDR3 runs to 11 residues. Trimming stripped 7 bases from V and 3 bases from J, with 6 bases between. The germline gives CDR1 MDHEN, CDR2 SYDVKM. CDR3 protein: CASIRHTEAFF. Written as DNA, the CDR3 is TGTGCCAGCATAAGGCACACTGAAGCTTTCTTT. Drawing the rest from reference TRBV28 and TRBJ1-1, the complete variable domain is DVKVTQSSRYLVKRTGEKVFLECVQDMDHENMFWYRQDPGLGLRLIYFSYDVKMKEKGDIPEGYSVSREKKERFSLILESASTNQTSMYLCASIRHTEAFFGQGTRLTVV.

The chain is built from TRBV7-9 and TRBJ2-7; 7 bases match TRBD2. From germline, CDR1 is SEHNR and CDR2 FQNEAQ (reference sequence). The CDR3 is made up of 14 amino acids. With V trimmed by 5 bases and J by 7 bases, 11 bases remained unmatched. CDR3 protein: CASSRGAGAGEQYF. CDR3 DNA sequence: TGTGCCAGCAGCCGGGGCGCGGGAGCGGGGGAGCAGTACTTC.

The J gene is TRBJ2-1, the V gene TRBV29-1; 16 nucleotides line up with TRBD2. Germline V lookup: CDR1 SQVTM, CDR2 ANQGSEA. This CDR3 comprises 17 residues. Trimming at V came to 6 bases and at J to 2 bases, leaving 7 bases not matched to a gene. CDR3 bases: TGCAGCGTAGCCGGGACTAGCGGGGGGGTCACCTACAATGAGCAGTTCTTC. It specifies CSVAGTSGGVTYNEQFF.

The chain has TRBV6-5 and TRBJ2-7; D is uncertain. Germline values: CDR1 MNHEY, CDR2 SVGAGI. Trimming cost V 6 bases and J 5 bases, with 14 bases left between them. The CDR3 sequence is 13 residues long. Here the CDR3 reads CASSTWRSDEQYF. The DNA for the CDR3 is TGTGCCAGCAGCACTTGGCGATCGGACGAGCAGTACTTC.

This chain connects TRBV6-1 to TRBJ1-2; 8 nucleotides match TRBD1. This CDR3 region has 15 residues. Germline CDR1 and CDR2: MNHNS and SASEGT. The trim removed 8 bases at V and 2 bases at J, leaving 10 bases unmatched. The CDR3 region is CASSTDTGGNYGYTF. The CDR3 DNA reads TGTGCCAGCTCGACGGACACAGGGGGGAACTATGGCTACACCTTC.

V gene TRBV6-6 combines with J gene TRBJ2-7; D is tentatively TRBD1 or TRBD2 (5 bases each). The germline V gene encodes CDR1 MNHNY and CDR2 SVGAGI (reference sequence). The CDR3 sequence is 16 residues long. V lost 6 bases to trimming and J lost 0 bases, with 18 bases between them. DNA for the CDR3: TGTGCCAGCAGGGGACGGGCGGACACAAGCTCCTACGAGCAGTACTTC. It yields the protein CASRGRADTSSYEQYF.

J is TRBJ1-1 and V is TRBV19; D perhaps matches TRBD1 (5 bases). Per germline, CDR1 LNHDA and CDR2 SQIVND (reference sequence). The CDR3 has 15 residues. Trimming took off 7 bases at V and 0 bases at J, with 15 bases between the two ends. This CDR3 reads CASTMGQTMNTEAFF. The DNA of the CDR3 is TGTGCCAGTACCATGGGGCAGACAATGAACACTGAAGCTTTCTTT.

Remarks on this clone: One end of the junction fails to match germline, which may point to a read error. This chain joins TRBV7-9 and TRBJ1-4; tentatively, D is TRBD1 (6 bases). Germline V gives CDR1 SEHNR, CDR2 FQNEAQ (reference sequence). The CDR3 runs 13 residues. The CDR3 sequence is CATGQGINEKLFF. The CDR3 coding sequence is TGCGCGACCGGGCAGGGGATTAATGAAAAACTGTTTTTT.

The V call is TRBV6-5, the J call TRBJ2-1; D may be TRBD1 or TRBD2 (5 bases each). The germline V and J ends were trimmed by 7 bases and 5 bases, with 12 bases remaining between them. Germline CDR1 reads MNHEY; CDR2 reads SVGAGI. This CDR3 contains 13 residues. The CDR3 here is CASTRDLNNEQFF. For the CDR3, the DNA is TGTGCCAGCACCCGGGACCTAAACAATGAGCAGTTCTTC.

This chain joins TRBV4-1 and TRBJ1-2; D not certain. Trimming took 4 bases from V and 5 from J, leaving 11 bases between them. Per germline, CDR1 MGHRA and CDR2 YSYEKL. CDR3 length equals 13 residues. CDR3 sequence: CASSRAGIYGYTF. As DNA, the CDR3 is TGCGCCAGCAGCCGAGCGGGCATTTATGGCTACACCTTC.

The chain has TRBV10-3 and TRBJ1-2; 10 bases map to TRBD1. The CDR3 sequence is 16 residues long. Per germline, CDR1 ENHRY and CDR2 SYGVKD. V shed 10 bases, J shed 8 bases, and the junction held 19 bases outside the gene matches. The CDR3 DNA reads as TGTGCCAGCAGCATTGCCGGGGGACAGGGGCTCTGGGGCTACACCTTC. Residues: CASSIAGGQGLWGYTF.

The chain is built from TRBV23-1 and TRBJ2-7; 7 nucleotides agree with TRBD1. TRBV23-1 belongs to the ORF category, with a function that is uncertain. After removal of 3 bases from V and 0 bases from J, the junction contained 5 bases not matched to a gene. CDR3 length: 15 residues. DNA of the CDR3: TGCGCCAGCAGTCAGGGGACAGCGAGCTCCTACGAGCAGTACTTC. Translating gives CASSQGTASSYEQYF.

The chain recombines TRBV25-1 with TRBJ1-4; no reliable D call. V dropped 5 bases and J dropped 8 bases, with 9 bases sitting between them. Germline values: CDR1 MGHDK, CDR2 SYGVNS. The CDR3 has 12 residues. The CDR3 reads CASSNHGEKLFF. Here the CDR3 DNA reads TGTGCCAGCAGTAACCATGGCGAAAAACTGTTTTTT.

The chain joins TRBV6-5 to TRBJ2-7; TRBD1 agrees at 7 bases. Unmatched junction bases numbered 2, after V lost 4 bases and J lost 2 bases. The CDR3 totals 13 residues. Germline loops: CDR1 MNHEY, CDR2 SVGAGI. CDR3 bases: TGTGCCAGCAGTTGGGACAGAACCTACGAGCAGTACTTC. Amino acid sequence: CASSWDRTYEQYF.

The V gene is TRBV5-4, the J gene TRBJ2-3; possible D gene TRBD1, 5 bases. The V gene's germline CDR1 is SGHNT and CDR2 YYREEE (reference sequence). The germline V and J ends were trimmed by 7 bases and 0 bases, with 12 bases remaining between them. This CDR3 is 14 amino acids long. CDR3 sequence reads: CASGADTSTDTQYF. The CDR3 bases are TGTGCCAGCGGGGCCGACACTAGCACAGATACGCAGTATTTT.